These 15 T cell receptor beta chains were all obtained from the same sample, sequenced in a study of T cell changes during pregnancy in multiple sclerosis. Sequencing was performed with immunoSEQ multiplex PCR; in TCRdb, only in-frame clones are kept and a portion is missing. The sample lists 75,000 to 100,000 clones, about 91% occurring once. The sequencing here drew on peripheral blood, taken after pregnancy. Receptors originate from a female donor in good health, enrolled as a control in a pregnancy study.

This chain connects TRBV14 to TRBJ2-1; no reliable D call. The CDR3 spans 15 residues. Germline V lookup: CDR1 SGHDN, CDR2 FVKESK. Trimming shortened V by 4 bases and J by 8 bases, and 18 bases separated the two germline ends. The CDR3 coding sequence is TGTGCCAGCAGCCGTCTCCCGGGTCCTAAGGATGAGCAGTTCTTC. This sequence encodes CASSRLPGPKDEQFF. The full variable domain, completed using reference TRBV14 and TRBJ2-1, is EAGVTQFPSHSVIEKGQTVTLRCDPISGHDNLYWYRRVMGKEIKFLLHFVKESKQDESGMPNNRFLAERTGGTYSTLKVQPAELEDSGVYFCASSRLPGPKDEQFFGPGTRLTVL.

The chain joins TRBV5-1 to TRBJ2-5, with 7 bases fitting TRBD1. After removal of 1 base from V and 4 bases from J, the junction contained 7 bases not matched to a gene. The CDR3 has 15 residues. Germline loops: CDR1 SGHRS, CDR2 YFSETQ. The CDR3 region has the DNA TGCGCCAGCAGCTTGTGGTACTCAGGGGGAGAGACCCAGTACTTC. It yields the protein CASSLWYSGGETQYF.

The chain has TRBV9 and TRBJ1-2; possibly TRBD1 for D (5 bases). CDR3 size: 12 residues. The V and J ends lost 5 bases and 7 bases respectively, with 12 bases between them. Germline assignment: CDR1 SGDLS and CDR2 YYNGEE. CDR3 DNA: TGTGCCAGCAGTGGAGGGACTGGTGGCTACACCTTC. Its translation: CASSGGTGGYTF.

This chain uses TRBV5-6 with TRBJ1-2, with D hard to call. The length of the CDR3 is 13 residues. The V end was cut by 2 bases, the J end by 4 bases, with 9 bases between. Germline lookup yields CDR1 SGHDT and CDR2 YYEEEE. The CDR3 region has the DNA TGTGCCAGCAGCTTACCGCACACCTATGGCTACACCTTC. Its translation: CASSLPHTYGYTF.

J is TRBJ2-7 and V is TRBV6-1, with 8 bases identical to TRBD1. This CDR3 contains 13 residues. Trimming took 5 bases from V and 3 from J; bases not matched to a gene: 3. Germline CDR1 and CDR2: MNHNS and SASEGT. CDR3 sequence: CASSRGQGYEQYF. In DNA, the CDR3 is TGTGCCAGCAGTCGCGGACAGGGCTACGAGCAGTACTTC.

The chain employs TRBV27 and TRBJ2-7, with 8 bases identical to TRBD1. Germline V CDR1 and CDR2: MNHEY, SMNVEV (reference sequence). V lost 4 bases and J lost 4; bases outside the gene matches: 6. This CDR3 has 14 amino acids. The CDR3 is CASSSGQGLYEQYF. CDR3 sequence (DNA): TGTGCCAGCAGTTCAGGACAGGGTCTGTACGAGCAGTACTTC.

The chain joins TRBV6-5 to TRBJ2-7; D is perhaps TRBD2 (5 bases). The V gene lost 0 bases and the J gene lost 3 bases, with 9 bases spanning the gap. This CDR3 region has 14 residues. The germline gives CDR1 MNHEY, CDR2 SVGAGI. As DNA, the CDR3 is TGTGCCAGCAGTTACTCGATGGGAGACTACGAGCAGTACTTC. Protein product: CASSYSMGDYEQYF.

V is TRBV15 and J is TRBJ1-1; weak D call: TRBD1 (5 bases). The CDR3 is 16 residues long. Trimming shortened V by 5 bases and J by 0 bases, and 16 bases separated the two germline ends. Germline CDR1 is LNHNV and CDR2 is YYDKDF (reference sequence). The CDR3 is CATSPRRVGLNTEAFF. The CDR3, as DNA: TGTGCCACCAGCCCCCGACGGGTGGGGCTGAACACTGAAGCTTTCTTT.

This chain uses TRBV6-1 with TRBJ2-2, with D tentatively TRBD2 (6 bases). Between the trimmed V and J ends, which lost 0 bases and 0 bases, there was a span of 8 bases. In germline, CDR1 is MNHNS, CDR2 SASEGT. CDR3 length equals 16 residues. CDR3: CASSEAPGANTGELFF. The DNA for the CDR3 is TGTGCCAGCAGTGAAGCCCCGGGGGCGAACACCGGGGAGCTGTTTTTT.

The genes are TRBV6-1 and TRBJ2-1, with TRBD1 as a possible D gene (6 bases). CDR1 and CDR2 from the germline V gene are MNHNS and SASEGT. The CDR3 has 12 amino acids. The V and J ends lost 7 bases and 16 bases respectively, with 20 bases between them. The chain's CDR3 is CASTREGRGFFF. CDR3 DNA: TGTGCCAGCACCCGTGAGGGCAGGGGATTTTTCTTC.

This chain links TRBV7-2 with TRBJ1-2, with D possibly being TRBD1 (5 bases). Germline CDR1 and CDR2: SGHTA and FQGNSA. CDR3 length: 13 amino acids. V was pared by 5 bases and J by 4 bases, with 11 bases between. CDR3 DNA sequence: TGTGCCAGCAGCCAAGGACAAGGCTATGGCTACACCTTC. Protein: CASSQGQGYGYTF. Looking up the rest from reference TRBV7-2 and TRBJ1-2 gives the full variable domain: GAGVSQSPSNKVTEKGKDVELRCDPISGHTALYWYRQSLGQGLEFLIYFQGNSAPDKSGLPSDRFSAERTGGSVSTLTIQRTQQEDSAVYLCASSQGQGYGYTFGSGTRLTVV.

The chain combines TRBV5-1 with TRBJ2-7, with D unresolved. V lost 1 base, J lost 0 bases, and 11 bases lay in between. Germline V gene sequence: CDR1 SGHRS, CDR2 YFSETQ. The CDR3 runs to 15 residues. In DNA form, the CDR3 reads TGCGCCAGCAGCTTGTGGAGATACCCCTCCTACGAGCAGTACTTC. Protein: CASSLWRYPSYEQYF.

The J gene is TRBJ1-1, the V gene TRBV11-2; D possibly corresponds to TRBD1 (5 bases). Germline CDR1 is SGHAT and CDR2 is FQNNGV. V lost 5 bases and J 0 bases, leaving 10 bases between the germline ends. This CDR3 is 14 amino acids long. In DNA form, the CDR3 reads TGTGCCAGCAGCCGTTCGACAGTGAACACTGAAGCTTTCTTT. Its protein product is CASSRSTVNTEAFF.

This chain links TRBV7-9 with TRBJ1-1; D call uncertain. There are 14 residues in the CDR3. Germline V gives CDR1 SEHNR, CDR2 FQNEAQ (reference sequence). The ends were cut back, 5 bases at V and 8 bases at J, with 18 bases in the middle. The CDR3 DNA is TGTGCCAGCAGCCCTATGCGGTCGGCGGTCGAAGCTTTCTTT. Encoded protein: CASSPMRSAVEAFF.

This sequence joins TRBV7-9 and TRBJ2-1; 9 nucleotides agree with TRBD2. The CDR3 extends over 16 amino acids. In germline, CDR1 is SEHNR, CDR2 FQNEAQ (reference sequence). The V segment lost 1 base and the J segment 9 bases; nucleotides outside the gene matches: 10. In nucleotides, the CDR3 is TGTGCCAGCAGCTTAGTAGCCGGGACTAGCAGTCGTGAGCAGTTCTTC. It codes for CASSLVAGTSSREQFF.